This T cell receptor beta chain came from a study of CD4+ T cells in melanoma. Study-level findings and limits: CD8+ T cell, macrophage and B cell function reportedly correlated with neoantigen-specific CD4+ T cells. Reportedly, melanoma neoantigen-specific CD4+ T cells showed varied differentiation states.

The assay was immunoSEQ multiplex PCR, and TCRdb's table has in-frame clones only and misses some. The sample yields some 10,000 clones, 68% seen once. V was cut by 0 bases and J by 4 bases, with 10 bases left in between. CDR1 and CDR2 from the germline V gene are LNHNV and YYDKDF (reference sequence). The CDR3 is 14 residues long. Comments on this clone: The antigen is not known.

This chain uses TRBV15 with TRBJ2-7; a weak D match, TRBD2 (7 bases). The sequencing input was cells from a culture (not recorded whether cultured in vitro). This TCR was sampled from a human donor with melanoma. CDR3: CATSRDRGGYEQYF. CDR3 bases: TGTGCCACCAGCAGAGATAGGGGGGGGTACGAGCAGTACTTC.